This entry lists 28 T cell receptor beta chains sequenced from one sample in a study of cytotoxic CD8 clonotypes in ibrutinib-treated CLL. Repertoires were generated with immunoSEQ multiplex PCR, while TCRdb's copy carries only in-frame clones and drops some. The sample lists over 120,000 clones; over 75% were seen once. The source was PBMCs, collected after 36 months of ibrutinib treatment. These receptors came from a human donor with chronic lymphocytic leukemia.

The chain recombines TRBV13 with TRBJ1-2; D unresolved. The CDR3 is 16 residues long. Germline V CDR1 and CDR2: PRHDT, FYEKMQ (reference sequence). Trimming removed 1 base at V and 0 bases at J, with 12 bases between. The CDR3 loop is CASSLDRAVANYGYTF. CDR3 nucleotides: TGTGCCAGCAGCTTAGATCGGGCAGTAGCTAACTATGGCTACACCTTC.

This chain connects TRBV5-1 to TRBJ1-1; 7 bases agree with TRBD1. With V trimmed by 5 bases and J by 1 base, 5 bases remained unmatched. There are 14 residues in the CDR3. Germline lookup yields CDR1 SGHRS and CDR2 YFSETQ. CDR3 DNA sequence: TGCGCCAGCAGACCGGGACAGACGAACACTGAAGCTTTCTTT. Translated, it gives CASRPGQTNTEAFF.

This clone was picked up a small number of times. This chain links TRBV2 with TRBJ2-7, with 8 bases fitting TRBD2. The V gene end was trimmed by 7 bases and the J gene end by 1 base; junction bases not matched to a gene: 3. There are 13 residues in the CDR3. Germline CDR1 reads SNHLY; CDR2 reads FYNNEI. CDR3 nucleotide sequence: TGTGCCAGCATGATAGCGGGGTCCTACGAGCAGTACTTC. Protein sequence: CASMIAGSYEQYF.

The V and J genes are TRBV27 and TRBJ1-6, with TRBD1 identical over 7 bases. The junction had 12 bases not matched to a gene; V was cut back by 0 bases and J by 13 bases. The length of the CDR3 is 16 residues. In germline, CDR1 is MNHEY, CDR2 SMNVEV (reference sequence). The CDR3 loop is CASSLSTGELIHPLHF. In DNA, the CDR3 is TGTGCCAGCAGTTTATCTACAGGGGAGTTAATTCACCCCCTCCACTTT.

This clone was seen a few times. DNA for the CDR3: TGCAGCGTGCTTTCCTATGGCTACACCTTC. Translation: CSVLSYGYTF. This chain joins TRBV29-1 and TRBJ1-2; no firm D call. This CDR3 is built from 10 residues. Germline V gene sequence: CDR1 SQVTM, CDR2 ANQGSEA. Trimming removed 6 bases at V and 4 bases at J, with 6 bases between.

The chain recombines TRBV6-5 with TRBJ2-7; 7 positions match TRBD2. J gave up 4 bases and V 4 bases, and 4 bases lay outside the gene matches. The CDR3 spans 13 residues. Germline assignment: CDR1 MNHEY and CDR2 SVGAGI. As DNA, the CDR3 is TGTGCCAGCAGTTCGCGGGAGTTTTACGAGCAGTACTTC. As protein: CASSSREFYEQYF.

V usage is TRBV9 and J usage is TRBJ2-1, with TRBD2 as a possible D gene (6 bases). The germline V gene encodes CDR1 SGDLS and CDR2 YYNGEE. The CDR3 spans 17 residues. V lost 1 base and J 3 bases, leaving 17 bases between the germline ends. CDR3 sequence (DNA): TGTGCCAGCAGCGTAAAAGTCTTCGACGGGAGCTACAATGAGCAGTTCTTC. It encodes CASSVKVFDGSYNEQFF.

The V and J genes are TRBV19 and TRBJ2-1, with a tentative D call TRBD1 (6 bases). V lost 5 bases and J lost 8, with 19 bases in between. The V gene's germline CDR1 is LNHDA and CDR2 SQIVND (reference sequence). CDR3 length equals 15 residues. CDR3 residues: CASSANMAGTYEQFF. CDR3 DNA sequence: TGTGCCAGTAGTGCAAACATGGCCGGGACATATGAGCAGTTCTTC.

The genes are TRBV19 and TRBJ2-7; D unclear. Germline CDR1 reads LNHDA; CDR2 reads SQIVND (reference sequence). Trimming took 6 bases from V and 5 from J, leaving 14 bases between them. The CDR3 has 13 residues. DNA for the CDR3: TGTGCCAGTAGCCGACTTAGAGGCGACGAGCAGTACTTC. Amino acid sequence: CASSRLRGDEQYF.

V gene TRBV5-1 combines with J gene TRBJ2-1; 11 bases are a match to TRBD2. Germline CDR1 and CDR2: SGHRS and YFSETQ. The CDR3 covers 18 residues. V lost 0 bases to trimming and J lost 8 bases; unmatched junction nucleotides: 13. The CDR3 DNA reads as TGCGCCAGCAGCTTGGATGGGACTAGCGGCACTTCGATCGATGAGCAGTTCTTC. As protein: CASSLDGTSGTSIDEQFF.

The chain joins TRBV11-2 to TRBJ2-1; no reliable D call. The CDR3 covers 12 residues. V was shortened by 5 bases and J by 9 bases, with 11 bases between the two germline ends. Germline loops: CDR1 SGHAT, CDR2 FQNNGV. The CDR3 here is CASSLEEGEQFF. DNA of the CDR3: TGTGCCAGCAGCCTCGAGGAAGGTGAGCAGTTCTTC.

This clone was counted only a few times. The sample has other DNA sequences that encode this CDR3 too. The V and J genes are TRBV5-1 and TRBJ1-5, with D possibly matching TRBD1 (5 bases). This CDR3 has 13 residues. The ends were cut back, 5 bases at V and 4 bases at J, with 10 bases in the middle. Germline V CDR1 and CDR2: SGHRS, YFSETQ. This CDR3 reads CASSRDLNQPQHF. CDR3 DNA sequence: TGCGCCAGCAGTCGGGACCTTAATCAGCCCCAGCATTTT.

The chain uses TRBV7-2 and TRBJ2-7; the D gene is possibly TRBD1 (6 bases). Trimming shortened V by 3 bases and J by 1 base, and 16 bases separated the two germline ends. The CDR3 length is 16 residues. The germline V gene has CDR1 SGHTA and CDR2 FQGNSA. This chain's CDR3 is CASSLTSGTPSYEQYF. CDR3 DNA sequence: TGTGCCAGCAGCTTGACCTCCGGGACACCATCCTACGAGCAGTACTTC.

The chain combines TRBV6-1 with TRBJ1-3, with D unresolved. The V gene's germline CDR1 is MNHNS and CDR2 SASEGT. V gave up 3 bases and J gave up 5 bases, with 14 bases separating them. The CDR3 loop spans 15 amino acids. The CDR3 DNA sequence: TGTGCCAGCAGTGACCCTCCAGCGGGAAGAAACACCATATATTTT. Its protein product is CASSDPPAGRNTIYF.

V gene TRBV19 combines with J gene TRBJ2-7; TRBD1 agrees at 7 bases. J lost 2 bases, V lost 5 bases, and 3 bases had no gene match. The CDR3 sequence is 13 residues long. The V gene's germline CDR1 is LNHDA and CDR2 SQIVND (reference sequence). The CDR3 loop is CASSQGGAYEQYF. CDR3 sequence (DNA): TGTGCCAGTAGTCAAGGGGGCGCCTACGAGCAGTACTTC.

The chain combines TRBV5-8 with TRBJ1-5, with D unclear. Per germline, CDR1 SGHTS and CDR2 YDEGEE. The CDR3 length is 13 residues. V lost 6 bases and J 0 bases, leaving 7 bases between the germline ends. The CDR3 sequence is CASIRISNQPQHF. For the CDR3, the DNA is TGTGCCAGCATTCGTATTAGCAATCAGCCCCAGCATTTT.

The DNA of the CDR3 is TGTGCCAGCAGTATCACCCCCACCTACGAGCAGTACTTC. Its protein product is CASSITPTYEQYF. The chain is built from TRBV27 and TRBJ2-7; D ambiguous. The CDR3 totals 13 residues. Looked up from germline, CDR1 is MNHEY and CDR2 is SMNVEV (reference sequence). Trimming left V 5 bases short and J 2 bases short, with 10 bases between.

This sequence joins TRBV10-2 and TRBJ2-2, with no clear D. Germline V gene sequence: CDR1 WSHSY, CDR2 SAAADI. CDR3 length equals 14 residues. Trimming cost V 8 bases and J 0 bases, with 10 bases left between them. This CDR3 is CASARAANTGELFF. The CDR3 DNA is TGCGCCAGCGCCCGGGCAGCGAACACCGGGGAGCTGTTTTTT.

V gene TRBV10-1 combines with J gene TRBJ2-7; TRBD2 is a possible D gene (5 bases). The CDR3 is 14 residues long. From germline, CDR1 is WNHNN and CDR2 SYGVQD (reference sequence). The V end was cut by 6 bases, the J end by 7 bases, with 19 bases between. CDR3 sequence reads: CASSVATISREQYF. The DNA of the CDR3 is TGCGCCAGCAGCGTAGCGACTATCTCTCGGGAGCAGTACTTC.

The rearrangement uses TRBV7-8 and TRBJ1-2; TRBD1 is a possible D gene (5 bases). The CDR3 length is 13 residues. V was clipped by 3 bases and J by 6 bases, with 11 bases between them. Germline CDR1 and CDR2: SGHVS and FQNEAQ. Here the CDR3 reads CASSLTGRHGYTF. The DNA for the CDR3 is TGTGCCAGCAGCTTGACGGGACGGCATGGCTACACCTTC.

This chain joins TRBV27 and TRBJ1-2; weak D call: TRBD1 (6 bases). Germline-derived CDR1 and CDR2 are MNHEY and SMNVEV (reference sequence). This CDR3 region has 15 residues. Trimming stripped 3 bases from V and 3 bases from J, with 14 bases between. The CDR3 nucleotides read TGTGCCAGCAGTTTTAGTGGGGGCGCTTACTATGGCTACACCTTC. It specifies CASSFSGGAYYGYTF.

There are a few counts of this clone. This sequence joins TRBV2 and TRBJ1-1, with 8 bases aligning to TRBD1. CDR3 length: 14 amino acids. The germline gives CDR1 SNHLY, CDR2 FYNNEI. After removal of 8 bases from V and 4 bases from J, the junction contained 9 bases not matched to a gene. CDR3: CASAGGLNPTEAFF. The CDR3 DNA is TGTGCCAGCGCAGGGGGCTTGAATCCCACTGAAGCTTTCTTT.

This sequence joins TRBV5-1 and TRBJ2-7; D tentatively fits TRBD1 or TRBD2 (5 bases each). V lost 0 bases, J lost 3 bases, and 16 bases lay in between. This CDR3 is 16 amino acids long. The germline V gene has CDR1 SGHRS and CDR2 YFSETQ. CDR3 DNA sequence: TGCGCCAGCAGCTTGGTCGGGGACGCCTTCCTCTACGAGCAGTACTTC. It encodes CASSLVGDAFLYEQYF.

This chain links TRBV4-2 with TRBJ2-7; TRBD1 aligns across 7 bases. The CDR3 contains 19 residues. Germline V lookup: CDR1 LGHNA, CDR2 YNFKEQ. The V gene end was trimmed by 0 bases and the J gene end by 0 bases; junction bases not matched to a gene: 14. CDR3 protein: CASSQEWAWGTVLSYEQYF. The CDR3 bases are TGTGCCAGCAGCCAAGAGTGGGCGTGGGGGACAGTTCTCTCCTACGAGCAGTACTTC.

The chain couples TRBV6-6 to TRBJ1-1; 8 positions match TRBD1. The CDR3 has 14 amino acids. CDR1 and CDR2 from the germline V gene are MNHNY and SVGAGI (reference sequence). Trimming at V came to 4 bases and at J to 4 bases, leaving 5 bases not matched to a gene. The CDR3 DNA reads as TGTGCCAGCAGTTCCCAGGGGGCCGGCACTGAAGCTTTCTTT. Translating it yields CASSSQGAGTEAFF.

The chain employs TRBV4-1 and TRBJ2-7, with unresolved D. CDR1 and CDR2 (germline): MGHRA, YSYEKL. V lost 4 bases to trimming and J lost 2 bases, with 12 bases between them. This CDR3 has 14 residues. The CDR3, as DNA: TGCGCCAGCAGCCTGGCGATGGGGACCTACGAGCAGTACTTC. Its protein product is CASSLAMGTYEQYF.

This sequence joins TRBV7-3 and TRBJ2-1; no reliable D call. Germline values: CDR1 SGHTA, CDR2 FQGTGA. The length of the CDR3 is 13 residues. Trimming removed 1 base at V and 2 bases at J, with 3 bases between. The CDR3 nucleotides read TGTGCCAGCAGCTTAAGTACCTACAATGAGCAGTTCTTC. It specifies CASSLSTYNEQFF.

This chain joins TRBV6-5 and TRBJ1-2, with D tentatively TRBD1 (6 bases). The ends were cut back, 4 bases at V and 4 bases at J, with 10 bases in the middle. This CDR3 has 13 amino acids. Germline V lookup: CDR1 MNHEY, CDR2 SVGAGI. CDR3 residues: CASSSGVGYGYTF. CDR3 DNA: TGTGCCAGCAGTTCAGGGGTAGGCTATGGCTACACCTTC.